Described below is a single TCR beta chain sequence and its context. This sample was included in a study of blood T cell repertoires in COVID-19. At the level of the study: T cells, B-cell-depleted T cells, or PBMCs supplied cDNA or gDNA.

Per the study methods: How many nucleated cells were present was estimated from reference gene primer amplification. Assay: immunoSEQ multiplex PCR; the TCRdb copy retains only in-frame clones and omits some. That table gives V, J and clone size, and the DNA gave D and trimming. The sample holds under 400,000 clones, 85% to 90% seen once. From germline, CDR1 is LGHNA and CDR2 YSLEER. The trim removed 4 bases at V and 6 bases at J, leaving 7 bases unmatched. The CDR3 consists of 15 residues. This clonotype originated in a man between 18 and 35 years old with active or convalescent COVID-19. The sample comprised peripheral blood. The genes are TRBV4-3 and TRBJ1-4; 8 bases match TRBD1. CDR3 in amino acids: CASSPQDRVHEKLFF. In DNA form, the CDR3 reads TGCGCCAGCAGCCCTCAGGACAGGGTCCATGAAAAACTGTTTTTT.